The TCR beta chain under discussion was sequenced for a study of T cells in Graves' hyperthyroidism and ophthalmopathy. Amplification of TCR beta CDR3 regions was performed using RNA transcripts as template. Researchers ran a first-round RT-PCR on the TCR CDR3 using the HTBI primer set. TCRdb redid the calling of the multiplex PCR reads with MiXCR, one entry per CDR3 protein. Here the sample spans 700,000 or so distinct CDR3 sequences, roughly 17% being singletons. The sample taken for sequencing was blood. The receptor's source is a man younger than 35 with Graves' hyperthyroidism.

DNA of the CDR3: TGTGCCAGCAGTCTCAGGGGACTTACTAAGTTCTATAATTCACCCCTCCACTTT. Protein: CASSLRGLTKFYNSPLHF. The rearrangement links TRBV27 to TRBJ1-6; D perhaps matches TRBD1 (6 bases). CDR1 and CDR2 (germline): MNHEY, SMNVEV (reference sequence). CDR3 length: 18 amino acids. Trimming left V 5 bases short and J 3 bases short, with 20 bases between.